This TCR beta chain originates from a study of blood T cell repertoires in COVID-19. Study as a whole: Sites in the United States, Italy and Spain provided acute and convalescent COVID-19 samples.

This CDR3 contains 16 residues. V lost 4 bases to trimming and J lost 5 bases; unmatched junction nucleotides: 4. Looked up from germline, CDR1 is SGHRS and CDR2 is YFSETQ. Original methodology: Reference gene primer amplification gave estimated nucleated cell counts. Produced via immunoSEQ multiplex PCR; TCRdb's table is partial and in-frame only. V and J calls and clone size are as listed in that table; D and trimming were resolved from the DNA. The table records tens of thousands of clones, 80% to 90% of them present only once. The source of this sequence is a human donor in a cohort sampled during active COVID-19. V is TRBV5-1 and J is TRBJ2-3; 16 nucleotides agree with TRBD2. Sequences were obtained from peripheral blood. The CDR3 bases are TGCGCCAGCAGCCAGGGACTAGCGGGAGGGCAAGATACGCAGTATTTT. It specifies CASSQGLAGGQDTQYF.